Listed below are T cell receptor beta chains from one sample, sequenced in a study of identical twins. TCRdb re-called the 5' RACE reads with MiXCR, one entry per CDR3 protein. The sample gives under 300,000 distinct CDR3 sequences, 6.5% of which show up once; approximately 15% is in the top ten. The sample was also reused in another study, on T cells expressing NK-cell markers.

Material for sequencing was CD8+ T cells sorted from blood. All receptors derive from a woman aged 18-30 years in good health. CDR3s include the opening cysteine and the closing phenylalanine or tryptophan. Fields, in order: J gene, clone size, V gene, D gene, CDR3 DNA, CDR3 protein. D genes are given only for firm matches. Clone sizes are given selectively: once, few, many, or a class where the clone is expanded.

TRBJ1-1	few	TRBV2	TRBD1	TGTGCCAGCACCCTGACAGGGACGAACACTGAAGCTTTCTTT	CASTLTGTNTEAFF
TRBJ1-5	many	TRBV7-8	TRBD1	TGTGCCAGCAGCTTAAATCTCCAGGGGGCGAATCAGCCCCAGCATTTT	CASSLNLQGANQPQHF
TRBJ2-7	many	TRBV11-2	TRBD2	TGTGCCAGCAGCTTCTCAATCGGACTAGCGGGAGTGAGCTCCTACGAGCAGTACTTC	CASSFSIGLAGVSSYEQYF
TRBJ2-1	-	TRBV20-1	-	TGCAGTGCTAGAGATCCGGCGGAAAACCCCCTCGGCTCCTACAATGAGCAGTTCTTC	CSARDPAENPLGSYNEQFF
TRBJ2-6	few	TRBV19	-	TGTGCCAGTACCGCTTCTGGGGCCAACGTCCTGACTTTC	CASTASGANVLTF
TRBJ2-1	-	TRBV12-3/TRBV12-4	-	TGTGCCAGCAGTCCCATACCCAATGAGCAGTTCTTC	CASSPIPNEQFF
TRBJ1-1	few	TRBV7-2	TRBD1	TGTGCCAGCAGGTCAGGGGGCTTAGCTTTCTTT	CASRSGGLAFF
TRBJ2-7	few	TRBV25-1	-	TGTGCCAGCAGTGCCCTTTTTTCCTACGAGCAGTACTTC	CASSALFSYEQYF
TRBJ2-1	many	TRBV7-2	TRBD2	TGTGCCAGCAGCCCCGGACTAGCAGCACACAATGAGCAGTTCTTC	CASSPGLAAHNEQFF
TRBJ1-1	-	TRBV7-9	-	TGTGCCAGCAGCTCCCTAATTGGGGGCACTGAAGCTTTCTTT	CASSSLIGGTEAFF
TRBJ2-2	-	TRBV29-1	-	TGCAGCGTTGTAGCAGTCACCGGGGAGCTGTTTTTT	CSVVAVTGELFF
TRBJ2-7	few	TRBV7-9	-	TGTGCCAGCAGCCCAAGGACCTACGAGCAGTACTTC	CASSPRTYEQYF
TRBJ2-1	few	TRBV5-8	TRBD2	TGTGCCAGTGGGACTAGCGTCCATCCCTACAATGAGCAGTTCTTC	CASGTSVHPYNEQFF
TRBJ1-3	many	TRBV12-3/TRBV12-4	-	TGTGCCAGCAGTCTAAGGGGTGCGGGAAACACCATATATTTT	CASSLRGAGNTIYF
TRBJ1-5	many	TRBV5-5	TRBD1	TGTGCCAGCAGCGTCCTGGACAGGGGGCTCCATCAGCCCCAGCATTTT	CASSVLDRGLHQPQHF
TRBJ2-1	many	TRBV20-1	-	TGCAGTGCAGACGCGGTTGGGGAGAATGAGCAGTTCTTC	CSADAVGENEQFF
TRBJ2-7	few	TRBV10-3	TRBD2	TGTGCCACCAACAACCCTAGCGGGGGGGATTACTACGAGCAGTACTTC	CATNNPSGGDYYEQYF
TRBJ1-3	-	TRBV19	-	TGTGCCAGTAGTCCGGAGGGAGGGCCTGGAAACACCATATATTTT	CASSPEGGPGNTIYF
TRBJ2-5	-	TRBV2	TRBD1	TGTGCCAGCAGTACAATAGGGACAGGGGTTGAAGAGACCCAGTACTTC	CASSTIGTGVEETQYF
TRBJ2-7	few	TRBV11-2	TRBD2	TGTGCCAGCAGCTTCACAAGACTAGCGGGGGTAGTATCCTACGAGCAGTACTTC	CASSFTRLAGVVSYEQYF
TRBJ1-4	-	TRBV3-1	-	TGTGCCAGCTCCCAGCAGGTCCCGGGAACAGCTAATGAAAAACTGTTTTTT	CASSQQVPGTANEKLFF
TRBJ1-4	few	TRBV19	-	TGTGCCAGTACCACAGGGAATGAAAAACTGTTTTTT	CASTTGNEKLFF
TRBJ2-6	-	TRBV9	-	TGTGCCAGCAACCCGGGATCTGGGGCCAACGTCCTGACTTTC	CASNPGSGANVLTF
TRBJ2-7	many	TRBV7-9	-	TGTGCCAGCAGCTTAGCGAGGGGGGTCTGGCACGAGCAGTACTTC	CASSLARGVWHEQYF
TRBJ1-1	many	TRBV6-1	-	TGTGCCAGCAGTGACCTAACAGGGCTGAACACTGAAGCTTTCTTT	CASSDLTGLNTEAFF
TRBJ2-5	-	TRBV6-1	-	TGTGCCACTAAAACATGGAGTTATGAGACCCAGTACTTC	CATKTWSYETQYF
TRBJ2-7	-	TRBV12-3/TRBV12-4	TRBD1	TGTGCCAGCAGTTTAAGCAGGGGGTTATCCTACGAGCAGTACTTC	CASSLSRGLSYEQYF
TRBJ1-5	-	TRBV6-1	-	TGTGCCAGCAGACCCACAGGGCTGGTCCAGCCCCAGCATTTT	CASRPTGLVQPQHF
TRBJ2-1	-	TRBV7-9	-	TGTGCCAGCAGCCCTTCTCCCAGCGAGCAGTTCTTC	CASSPSPSEQFF
TRBJ2-7	few	TRBV29-1	-	TGCAGCGTCACTTTACAGGGTATTCTCTACGAGCAGTACTTC	CSVTLQGILYEQYF
TRBJ1-5	few	TRBV3-1	-	TGTGCCAGCAGCCAGGACGGGGAGGGCATGGGCAATCAGCCCCAGCATTTT	CASSQDGEGMGNQPQHF
TRBJ2-7	many	TRBV5-1	TRBD1	TGCGCCAGCAGCTACCGACAGGGACCAACTTACGAGCAGTACTTC	CASSYRQGPTYEQYF
TRBJ2-7	-	TRBV20-1	-	TGCAGTGCTCCTGCGTACGGCCGCGAGTACTTC	CSAPAYGREYF
TRBJ2-1	-	TRBV29-1	-	TGCAGCGTTGAACAGCCGGGAGTACGGAAAAGCTCCTACAATGAGCAGTTCTTC	CSVEQPGVRKSSYNEQFF
TRBJ1-5	-	TRBV20-1	-	TGCAGTGCTGTTGGGGGGCAGGGGAGCAATCAGCCCCAGCATTTT	CSAVGGQGSNQPQHF
TRBJ2-7	many	TRBV9	-	TGTGCCAGCAGCCCCGGGACCGTCTACGAGCAGTACTTC	CASSPGTVYEQYF
TRBJ2-1	many	TRBV29-1	-	TGCAGCGTTGGTCCCCCCCAGCGCGCGAGCTCCTACAATGAGCAGTTCTTC	CSVGPPQRASSYNEQFF
TRBJ2-3	many	TRBV4-3	-	TGCGCCAGCAGCCAAGATTGGGAGGATACGCAGTATTTT	CASSQDWEDTQYF
TRBJ1-3	few	TRBV28	-	TGTGCCAGCAGTCCCCGGGACCGCTCTGGAAACACCATATATTTT	CASSPRDRSGNTIYF
TRBJ1-1	few	TRBV6-2/TRBV6-3	-	TGTGCCAGCACCTTCGGGTCCACTGAAGCTTTCTTT	CASTFGSTEAFF
TRBJ2-3	-	TRBV11-2	-	TGTGCCAGCAGCCTACCAAGGGGCACAGATACGCAGTATTTT	CASSLPRGTDTQYF
TRBJ2-1	-	TRBV9	-	TGTGCCAGCAGCGTAGCTTTAGGGAATGAGCAGTTCTTC	CASSVALGNEQFF
TRBJ2-3	few	TRBV29-1	-	TGCAGCGTTGATATCGACACAGATACGCAGTATTTT	CSVDIDTDTQYF
TRBJ2-2	few	TRBV7-9	-	TGTGCCAGCAGCCCTCTATCCATTGGGGAGCTGTTTTTT	CASSPLSIGELFF
TRBJ1-4	few	TRBV3-1	-	TGTGCCAGCAGCCCCGTGACAGGCCAGAATGAAAAACTGTTTTTT	CASSPVTGQNEKLFF
TRBJ2-1	-	TRBV6-6	-	TGTGCCAGCAGTTACCCCAGGTCGAGGGAGCAGTTCTTC	CASSYPRSREQFF
TRBJ1-1	few	TRBV7-8	-	TGTGCCAGCCACCCGGCCTGGGTGAACACTGAAGCTTTCTTT	CASHPAWVNTEAFF
TRBJ1-5	-	TRBV19	-	TGTGCCAGCTGGGGCTACAGGACCGATCAGCCCCAGCATTTT	CASWGYRTDQPQHF
TRBJ1-5	many	TRBV6-5	-	TGTGCCAGCAGTTACGGCCCTTTGCGTAGCAATCAGCCCCAGCATTTT	CASSYGPLRSNQPQHF
TRBJ2-3	-	TRBV9	-	TGTGCCAGCAGCTTGGGGGGCGGGGTTACAGATACGCAGTATTTT	CASSLGGGVTDTQYF
TRBJ2-7	many	TRBV7-9	-	TGTGCCAGCAGCTTCCTCGAGGATCCCTACGAGCAGTACTTC	CASSFLEDPYEQYF
TRBJ1-1	few	TRBV9	TRBD1	TGTGCCAGCAGCGAAGGACAGGGCAACACTGAAGCTTTCTTT	CASSEGQGNTEAFF
TRBJ2-5	many	TRBV6-5	-	TGTGCCAGCAGTTACGAGGGGGGGGGCCTACCAAGGGAGACCCAGTACTTC	CASSYEGGGLPRETQYF